The 29 T cell receptor beta chains below come from one sample, sequenced in a study of blood T cell repertoires in COVID-19. Clones were read by immunoSEQ multiplex PCR, and TCRdb kept only the in-frame ones, dropping some. The sample holds more than 150,000 clones, 90% to 95% seen once. Sequencing was carried out using peripheral blood. Receptors originate from a man aged 45 to 65 with acute or convalescent COVID-19.

The V call is TRBV7-3, the J call TRBJ2-1; D remains ambiguous. CDR3 length equals 16 residues. CDR1 and CDR2 from the germline V gene are SGHTA and FQGTGA. Trimming cost V 3 bases and J 14 bases, with 26 bases left between them. The CDR3 nucleotides are TGTGCCAGCAGCTTTAAGATGACCCATCAACAGTTGGTGAAGTTCTTC. Its protein product is CASSFKMTHQQLVKFF.

The V call is TRBV5-5, the J call TRBJ2-3; possible D gene TRBD1, 5 bases. Germline V gene lookup returns CDR1 SGHKS and CDR2 YYEKEE (reference sequence). CDR3 size: 15 residues. V gave up 0 bases and J gave up 2 bases, with 10 bases separating them. The CDR3 reads CASSLGSGLTDTQYF. CDR3 sequence (DNA): TGTGCCAGCAGCTTGGGGTCAGGGCTCACAGATACGCAGTATTTT.

This sequence joins TRBV6-2 or TRBV6-3 and TRBJ1-2, with 8 bases fitting TRBD1. Per germline, CDR1 MNHEY and CDR2 SVGEGT. J lost 3 bases, V lost 0 bases, and 6 bases had no gene match. CDR3 length equals 16 residues. DNA of the CDR3: TGTGCCAGCAGTTACTCAAGAGGACAGGGCGACTATGGCTACACCTTC. It encodes CASSYSRGQGDYGYTF.

This rearrangement joins TRBV30 to TRBJ2-3, with TRBD2 identical over 8 bases. The germline gives CDR1 GTSNPN, CDR2 SVGIG (reference sequence). V was pared by 8 bases and J by 2 bases, with 6 bases of the junction left unmatched. The CDR3 has 13 residues. CDR3 sequence: CALGGGVTDTQYF. CDR3 sequence (DNA): TGTGCCCTCGGGGGGGGTGTCACAGATACGCAGTATTTT.

The genes are TRBV27 and TRBJ2-2, with a weak D call TRBD1 (5 bases). There are 15 residues in the CDR3. Germline assignment: CDR1 MNHEY and CDR2 SMNVEV (reference sequence). V lost 5 bases and J 4 bases, leaving 14 bases between the germline ends. The CDR3 DNA follows: TGTGCCAGCAGTCCCCCAGGGCGATTCACCGGGGAGCTGTTTTTT. Protein: CASSPPGRFTGELFF.

This clone was counted a few times. The rearrangement uses TRBV11-2 and TRBJ1-3, with 10 positions matching TRBD1. The CDR3 contains 18 residues. J was trimmed by 4 bases and V by 1 base; bases with no gene match: 10. Germline lookup yields CDR1 SGHAT and CDR2 FQNNGV. As DNA, the CDR3 is TGTGCCAGCAGCTTAGTCAGGTGGCGACAGGGGGCAGGAAACACCATATATTTT. This translates into CASSLVRWRQGAGNTIYF.

The chain carries TRBV5-1 and TRBJ2-1; TRBD1 matches 8 bases. The CDR3 sequence is 15 residues long. Trimming at V came to 3 bases and at J to 2 bases, leaving 4 bases not matched to a gene. Germline loops: CDR1 SGHRS, CDR2 YFSETQ. CDR3 in DNA: TGCGCCAGCAGCTCAGGACAGGGCCCCTACAATGAGCAGTTCTTC. Its translation: CASSSGQGPYNEQFF. The whole variable domain, remainder taken from reference TRBV5-1 and TRBJ2-1, is KAGVTQTPRYLIKTRGQQVTLSCSPISGHRSVSWYQQTPGQGLQFLFEYFSETQRNKGNFPGRFSGRQFSNSRSEMNVSTLELGDSALYLCASSSGQGPYNEQFFGPGTRLTVL.

The chain combines TRBV28 with TRBJ1-1, with D unresolved. CDR3 length: 12 amino acids. The germline V and J ends were trimmed by 10 bases and 2 bases, with 11 bases remaining between them. Looked up from germline, CDR1 is MDHEN and CDR2 is SYDVKM. CDR3 residues: CATSLINTEAFF. In DNA, the CDR3 is TGTGCCACTTCCCTAATCAACACTGAAGCTTTCTTT. The full variable domain, rest sourced from reference TRBV28 and TRBJ1-1, is DVKVTQSSRYLVKRTGEKVFLECVQDMDHENMFWYRQDPGLGLRLIYFSYDVKMKEKGDIPEGYSVSREKKERFSLILESASTNQTSMYLCATSLINTEAFFGQGTRLTVV.

The chain joins TRBV2 to TRBJ2-3, with TRBD2 identical over 10 bases. The germline V gene encodes CDR1 SNHLY and CDR2 FYNNEI. The CDR3 length is 16 residues. The ends lost 5 bases at V and 11 bases at J; junction bases unmatched: 16. The DNA of the CDR3 is TGTGCCAGCAGTAAACTCGGACTAGCGGATGAACCAGAGCAGTATTTT. Encoded protein: CASSKLGLADEPEQYF.

This chain connects TRBV28 to TRBJ2-5; 7 bases match TRBD2. The J segment lost 4 bases and the V segment lost 5 bases, leaving 16 bases of the junction unmatched. This CDR3 is built from 17 residues. Germline CDR1 reads MDHEN; CDR2 reads SYDVKM. Here the CDR3 reads CASSTDGEGWFAETQYF. The CDR3, as DNA: TGTGCCAGCAGTACCGATGGGGAGGGGTGGTTCGCAGAGACCCAGTACTTC.

This sequence joins TRBV7-2 and TRBJ2-1, with TRBD2 as a possible D gene (6 bases). V lost 1 base to trimming and J lost 6 bases, with 13 bases between them. CDR1 is SGHTA and CDR2 is FQGNSA in the germline V gene. CDR3 size: 15 residues. The CDR3 is CASSLDGSGGNEQFF. For the CDR3, the DNA is TGTGCCAGCAGCTTAGACGGGAGCGGTGGCAATGAGCAGTTCTTC.

DNA of the CDR3: TGTGCCAGCAGCTTAGATCCGTCCTACAATGAGCAGTTCTTC. It translates to CASSLDPSYNEQFF. The chain couples TRBV11-3 to TRBJ2-1; the D is unclear. CDR3 size: 14 residues. V was shortened by 0 bases and J by 1 base, with 4 bases between the two germline ends. Germline values: CDR1 SGHNT, CDR2 YENEEA.

The rearrangement joins TRBV6-6 to TRBJ2-5, with 9 bases that match TRBD1. Germline CDR1 reads MNHNY; CDR2 reads SVGAGI (reference sequence). This CDR3 has 13 amino acids. V trimming: 10 bases; J trimming: 2 bases; junction bases outside the gene matches: 5. The CDR3 coding sequence is TGTGCCACCCGGACAGGGGCACAAGAGACCCAGTACTTC. As protein: CATRTGAQETQYF.

The genes are TRBV28 and TRBJ2-1, with 12 positions matching TRBD2. Trimming removed 11 bases from V and 6 bases from J; junction bases left unmatched: 8. The CDR3 loop spans 14 amino acids. From germline, CDR1 is MDHEN and CDR2 SYDVKM. The chain's CDR3 is CAHRLAGGRNEQFF. The CDR3 region has the DNA TGTGCCCATAGGCTAGCGGGAGGGCGCAATGAGCAGTTCTTC.

About this clone: One end of the junction fails to match germline, which may point to a read error. This rearrangement joins TRBV29-1 to TRBJ1-1, with 7 bases matching TRBD1. The CDR3 has 12 residues. Germline CDR1 SQVTM, CDR2 ANQGSEA. The CDR3 DNA is TGCACCGTTTCAGACAGGGCAACTGAAGCTTTCTTT. Residues: CTVSDRATEAFF. The full variable domain, its missing parts supplied by reference TRBV29-1 and TRBJ1-1, is SAVISQKPSRDICQRGTSLTIQCQVDSQVTMMFWYRQQPGQSLTLIATANQGSEATYESGFVIDKFPISRPNLTFSTLTVSNMSPEDSSIYLCTVSDRATEAFFGQGTRLTVV.

V gene TRBV5-1 combines with J gene TRBJ2-3, with unresolved D. The V gene's germline CDR1 is SGHRS and CDR2 YFSETQ. V lost 4 bases to trimming and J lost 7 bases, with 16 bases between them. This CDR3 has 14 residues. This CDR3 reads CASSLGTRLYTQYF. The DNA of the CDR3 is TGCGCCAGCAGCCTCGGAACAAGACTTTATACGCAGTATTTT.

CDR3 region: CASSFVGGPDLQETQYF. The CDR3 nucleotides are TGTGCCAGCAGCTTTGTGGGAGGGCCGGATCTCCAAGAGACCCAGTACTTC. V and J are TRBV7-9 and TRBJ2-5, with 7 bases identical to TRBD2. Germline loops: CDR1 SEHNR, CDR2 FQNEAQ (reference sequence). V shed 3 bases and J 1 base; nucleotides not matched to a gene: 11. This CDR3 comprises 17 residues.

This rearrangement joins TRBV7-9 to TRBJ2-7, with 7 bases matching TRBD1. This CDR3 spans 13 amino acids. Per the germline V gene, CDR1 is SEHNR and CDR2 is FQNEAQ (reference sequence). With V trimmed by 4 bases and J by 5 bases, 5 bases remained unmatched. The CDR3 nucleotides are TGTGCCAGCAGCTCGTACAGGGGCCACGAGCAGTACTTC. The encoded protein is CASSSYRGHEQYF.

The gene calls are TRBV7-2 and TRBJ1-4; perhaps TRBD1 as D (5 bases). The V and J ends lost 4 bases and 7 bases respectively, with 13 bases between them. This CDR3 contains 14 residues. In germline, CDR1 is SGHTA, CDR2 FQGNSA. DNA of the CDR3: TGTGCCAGCAGCTCCCACCCGGGGGGTGAAAAACTGTTTTTT. Translation gives CASSSHPGGEKLFF.

The rearrangement links TRBV18 to TRBJ2-1; TRBD1 aligns across 10 bases. CDR1 is KGHSH and CDR2 is LQKENI in the germline V gene. This CDR3 has 17 residues. The trim removed 3 bases at V and 4 bases at J, leaving 9 bases unmatched. For the CDR3, the DNA is TGTGCCAGCTCACCTAGAGGGGGACAGGGGTTTTACAATGAGCAGTTCTTC. Encoded protein: CASSPRGGQGFYNEQFF.

CDR3 nucleotides: TGTGCCACCAGTGATTCCGGGACTAGCAATGAGCAGTTCTTC. This codes for CATSDSGTSNEQFF. The chain combines TRBV24-1 with TRBJ2-1; 8 bases line up with TRBD2. V shed 2 bases, J shed 6 bases, and the junction held 2 bases outside the gene matches. CDR3 length: 14 amino acids. Per the germline V gene, CDR1 is KGHDR and CDR2 is SFDVKD.

This chain uses TRBV4-1 with TRBJ1-1; D not certain. The CDR3 consists of 12 residues. Trimming shortened V by 4 bases and J by 4 bases, and 7 bases separated the two germline ends. Germline assignment: CDR1 MGHRA and CDR2 YSYEKL. CDR3 sequence (DNA): TGCGCCAGCAGCCGACAAGGCACTGAAGCTTTCTTT. It codes for CASSRQGTEAFF.

This clone was picked up one time. J is TRBJ2-5 and V is TRBV11-2; 12 bases map to TRBD2. The CDR3 is made up of 16 amino acids. Germline CDR1 and CDR2: SGHAT and FQNNGV. V lost 1 base and J lost 2; bases outside the gene matches: 2. For the CDR3, the DNA is TGTGCCAGCAGCTTAGCTAGCGGGGGGGAGCAAGAGACCCAGTACTTC. Translating gives CASSLASGGEQETQYF.

This clone was seen a handful of times. The V and J genes are TRBV18 and TRBJ2-7; D possibly corresponds to TRBD2 (6 bases). Trimming took off 2 bases at V and 4 bases at J, with 12 bases between the two ends. The CDR3 spans 14 residues. The germline gives CDR1 KGHSH, CDR2 LQKENI. The CDR3 nucleotides are TGTGCCAGCTCACCAGCAGCGGGCCTATACGAGCAGTACGTC. Translating gives CASSPAAGLYEQYV.

The rearrangement joins TRBV6-5 to TRBJ1-6; 8 positions match TRBD1. Per germline, CDR1 MNHEY and CDR2 SVGAGI. CDR3 size: 14 residues. V lost 6 bases to trimming and J lost 8 bases; unmatched junction nucleotides: 6. CDR3 coding DNA: TGTGCCAGCAGCTCCCGACAGGGGTATTCACCCCTCCACTTT. Residues: CASSSRQGYSPLHF.

The V gene is TRBV4-3, the J gene TRBJ1-5; maybe TRBD1 (6 bases). The germline V gene encodes CDR1 LGHNA and CDR2 YSLEER. Trimming removed 4 bases at V and 7 bases at J, with 14 bases between. The length of the CDR3 is 14 residues. CDR3 in amino acids: CASSPSRRGQPQHF. The CDR3 DNA reads TGCGCCAGCAGCCCGTCCCGTAGGGGGCAGCCCCAGCATTTT.

This clone was detected once. The chain joins TRBV3-1 (or the pseudogene TRBV3-2) to TRBJ1-1; D is ambiguous. CDR3 length: 16 amino acids. Germline V gives CDR1 LGHDT, CDR2 YNNKEL (reference sequence). Between the trimmed V and J ends, which lost 5 bases and 0 bases, there was a span of 16 bases. The CDR3 sequence is CASSDAYRLMNTEAFF. CDR3 in DNA: TGTGCCAGCAGCGACGCGTACAGATTAATGAACACTGAAGCTTTCTTT.

The chain links TRBV7-2 to TRBJ1-5; 12 bases match TRBD1. From germline, CDR1 is SGHTA and CDR2 FQGNSA. There are 16 residues in the CDR3. V was clipped by 8 bases and J by 6 bases; unmatched bases: 11. Written as DNA, the CDR3 is TGTGCCAGCTCTCTTTTAGGGACAGGGGGCCTTCAGCCCCAGCATTTT. It is translated as CASSLLGTGGLQPQHF.

The sample holds one count of this clone. The gene calls are TRBV7-9 and TRBJ1-4; 9 nucleotides align to TRBD1. Trimming removed 1 base from V and 3 bases from J; junction bases left unmatched: 9. The CDR3 extends over 18 amino acids. Per the germline V gene, CDR1 is SEHNR and CDR2 is FQNEAQ (reference sequence). CDR3 region: CASSLGSGTGPANEKLFF. As DNA, the CDR3 is TGTGCCAGCAGCTTAGGATCCGGGACAGGGCCGGCTAATGAAAAACTGTTTTTT.